Below, 18 T cell receptor beta chains from the same sample are listed, as sequenced in a study of OX40 agonist ivuxolimab in advanced cancers. The assay was immunoSEQ multiplex PCR, and TCRdb's table has in-frame clones only and misses some. The data show roughly 70,000 clones, about 87% seen once. This specimen consisted of CD4+ or CD8+ T cells sorted from blood, obtained in a trial of the OX40 agonist ivuxolimab. These receptors originate from an adult with an advanced solid tumor such as melanoma, head and neck, liver or kidney cancer.

This clone was seen once. The V gene is TRBV6-1, the J gene TRBJ2-7; D gene unclear. V was pared by 4 bases and J by 1 base, with 2 bases between. Germline-derived CDR1 and CDR2 are MNHNS and SASEGT. This CDR3 has 11 amino acids. The CDR3 DNA reads as TGTGCCAGCAGTGGTTCCTACGAGCAGTACTTC. Amino acids: CASSGSYEQYF.

DNA of the CDR3: TGTGCCAGCAGTTCCCTAGTGGACAGGGTCACTGAAGCTTTCTTT. Amino acid sequence: CASSSLVDRVTEAFF. The rearrangement links TRBV27 to TRBJ1-1, with TRBD1 matching 8 bases. The CDR3 contains 15 residues. The germline V gene has CDR1 MNHEY and CDR2 SMNVEV (reference sequence). Unmatched junction bases numbered 8, after V lost 4 bases and J lost 4 bases.

The rearrangement uses TRBV13 and TRBJ2-1; no firm D call. Per germline, CDR1 PRHDT and CDR2 FYEKMQ (reference sequence). The CDR3 totals 12 residues. The V end lost 4 bases, the J end lost 15 bases, and 16 bases lay between the germline ends. In DNA, the CDR3 is TGTGCCAGCAGCTCTTTTGACCGCCCCGGGTTCTTC. Amino acid sequence: CASSSFDRPGFF.

Here the CDR3 DNA reads TGCGCCAGCAGTATGGGCCTGTTCTACGAGCAGTACTTC. Translating it yields CASSMGLFYEQYF. The chain employs TRBV5-1 and TRBJ2-5, with D uncertain. The end of the DNA fits TRBJ2-7 better, so the J call may be wrong. Germline V gives CDR1 SGHRS, CDR2 YFSETQ. This CDR3 has 13 residues.

The genes are TRBV9 and TRBJ2-1; TRBD2 matches 10 bases. The CDR3 covers 16 residues. With 0 bases clipped from V and 3 bases from J, the junction kept 3 bases outside the gene matches. Germline V CDR1 and CDR2: SGDLS, YYNGEE. CDR3 residues: CASSVVAGGLYNEQFF. CDR3 sequence (DNA): TGTGCCAGCAGCGTAGTAGCGGGAGGCCTCTACAATGAGCAGTTCTTC.

The chain is built from TRBV7-2 and TRBJ1-2, with TRBD1 matching over 7 bases. Looked up from germline, CDR1 is SGHTA and CDR2 is FQGNSA. The CDR3 contains 12 residues. Germline trimming cut 8 bases from V and 8 bases from J; bases unmatched to any gene: 8. The CDR3 coding sequence is TGTGCCAGCCCCGACAGGGCAGTCGGCTACACCTTC. This encodes CASPDRAVGYTF.

The chain recombines TRBV11-2 with TRBJ2-7, with a weak D call TRBD1 (6 bases). V was clipped by 1 base and J by 2 bases, with 9 bases between them. CDR1 SGHAT and CDR2 FQNNGV come from the germline V gene. The length of the CDR3 is 14 residues. The CDR3 is CASSLGPGAYEQYF. CDR3 bases: TGTGCCAGCAGCTTAGGTCCAGGGGCCTACGAGCAGTACTTC.

CDR3 in DNA: TGTGCCAGCAGTGAAGCACCGACAGGAAGCTCTGGGGCCAACGTCCTGACTTTC. Translated, it gives CASSEAPTGSSGANVLTF. This chain joins TRBV6-1 and TRBJ2-6; a weak D match, TRBD1 (6 bases). Trimming stripped 0 bases from V and 0 bases from J, with 12 bases between. The CDR3 runs to 18 residues. Looked up from germline, CDR1 is MNHNS and CDR2 is SASEGT.

The chain employs TRBV27 and TRBJ2-3; D possibly uses TRBD1 or TRBD2 (5 bases each). Between the trimmed V and J ends, which lost 1 base and 0 bases, there was a span of 5 bases. CDR3 length: 14 amino acids. Germline CDR1 is MNHEY and CDR2 is SMNVEV (reference sequence). CDR3 region: CASSLWGSTDTQYF. The DNA for the CDR3 is TGTGCCAGCAGTTTATGGGGGAGCACAGATACGCAGTATTTT.

The chain has TRBV18 and TRBJ2-5, with 7 bases that match TRBD2. V lost 5 bases, J lost 0 bases, and 3 bases stayed unmatched. The germline gives CDR1 KGHSH, CDR2 LQKENI. The CDR3 extends over 14 amino acids. CDR3 in DNA: TGTGCCAGCTCAGAGGGACTATACCAAGAGACCCAGTACTTC. It codes for CASSEGLYQETQYF.

The chain joins TRBV4-2 to TRBJ2-1; D perhaps matches TRBD2 (6 bases). The ends were cut back, 6 bases at V and 6 bases at J, with 9 bases in the middle. Germline CDR1 LGHNA, CDR2 YNFKEQ. The CDR3 spans 12 residues. The CDR3 spells CASRLGGNEQFF. The DNA for the CDR3 is TGTGCCAGCAGGTTGGGGGGCAATGAGCAGTTCTTC.

The V call is TRBV10-3, the J call TRBJ2-7, with D hard to call. Looked up from germline, CDR1 is ENHRY and CDR2 is SYGVKD. The V gene lost 10 bases and the J gene lost 3 bases, with 13 bases spanning the gap. The CDR3 loop spans 12 amino acids. CDR3 sequence: CATQDLLYEQYF. The DNA of the CDR3 is TGTGCCACTCAGGACCTTCTCTACGAGCAGTACTTC.

The chain joins TRBV11-2 to TRBJ2-3; D possibly matches TRBD1 or TRBD2 (5 bases each). V lost 1 base to trimming and J lost 3 bases, with 11 bases between them. The CDR3 loop spans 15 amino acids. CDR1 and CDR2 from the germline V gene are SGHAT and FQNNGV. The CDR3 DNA reads as TGTGCCAGCAGCTTAGTGGTGTGGGGGACAGATACGCAGTATTTT. Encoded protein: CASSLVVWGTDTQYF. The full variable domain, completed using reference TRBV11-2 and TRBJ2-3, is EAGVAQSPRYKIIEKRQSVAFWCNPISGHATLYWYQQILGQGPKLLIQFQNNGVVDDSQLPKDRFSAERLKGVDSTLKIQPAKLEDSAVYLCASSLVVWGTDTQYFGPGTRLTVL.

This clone occurred once. The chain links TRBV4-1 to TRBJ2-7, with D maybe TRBD2 (5 bases). This CDR3 region has 14 residues. Between the trimmed V and J ends, which lost 1 base and 2 bases, there was a span of 9 bases. Per germline, CDR1 MGHRA and CDR2 YSYEKL. The CDR3 DNA sequence: TGCGCCAGCAGCCAAGTGCGGGCGCCCTACGAGCAGTACTTC. Encoded protein: CASSQVRAPYEQYF.

The chain joins TRBV5-6 to TRBJ2-7; 8 bases match TRBD2. The V segment lost 4 bases and the J segment 0 bases; nucleotides outside the gene matches: 3. Germline assignment: CDR1 SGHDT and CDR2 YYEEEE. CDR3 length equals 14 residues. This CDR3 is CASSGGGFSYEQYF. CDR3 coding DNA: TGTGCCAGCAGCGGCGGGGGGTTCTCCTACGAGCAGTACTTC.

This sequence joins TRBV4-1 and TRBJ1-5; no firm D call. Germline loops: CDR1 MGHRA, CDR2 YSYEKL. This CDR3 spans 14 amino acids. The germline V and J ends were trimmed by 4 bases and 9 bases, with 16 bases remaining between them. The CDR3 reads CASSPRAADRPQHF. CDR3 DNA: TGCGCCAGCAGCCCGCGGGCCGCCGACCGGCCCCAGCATTTT.

This chain links TRBV27 with TRBJ2-3, with 9 bases matching TRBD2. The CDR3 length is 16 residues. Per the germline V gene, CDR1 is MNHEY and CDR2 is SMNVEV (reference sequence). V was pared by 5 bases and J by 2 bases, with 8 bases of the junction left unmatched. The CDR3 reads CASSPRTSVITDTQYF. The CDR3 region has the DNA TGTGCCAGCAGTCCGCGGACTAGCGTCATCACAGATACGCAGTATTTT.

This clone was detected only once. The chain has TRBV10-3 and TRBJ1-5; D perhaps matches TRBD1 (5 bases). The CDR3 is 11 amino acids. The germline V and J ends were trimmed by 8 bases and 9 bases, with 11 bases remaining between them. Germline V gene lookup returns CDR1 ENHRY and CDR2 SYGVKD. CDR3 coding DNA: TGTGCCATCGGGGGGGTAGGGCCCCAGCATTTT. Its protein product is CAIGGVGPQHF.